This is a list of T cell receptor beta chains from one sample in a study of blood T cell repertoires in COVID-19. This table comes from immunoSEQ multiplex PCR, and its TCRdb copy is limited to in-frame clones, with some not included. The sample lists about 190,000 clones, 84% seen once, with about an eighth in the top ten. Sequenced: peripheral blood. These receptors were obtained from a man in his thirties or forties with active or convalescent COVID-19. CDR3s include the opening cysteine and the closing phenylalanine or tryptophan. The order of the fields is D gene, V gene, J gene, clone size, CDR3 DNA, CDR3 protein. A D gene is named only where the DNA matches it firmly. Expanded clones get a size class; other rows say once, few or many, or leave the size out.

d_gene: TRBD1; v_gene: TRBV29-1; j_gene: TRBJ2-5; abundance: .; CDR3nt: TGCAGTGCCTCAGGGCAGGGGGCCAAAGAGACCCAGTACTTC; CDR3aa: CSASGQGAKETQYF
d_gene: .; v_gene: TRBV9; j_gene: TRBJ1-1; abundance: .; CDR3nt: TGTGCCAGCAGCGCACCCCCCTCAGGGTATACTGAAGCTTTCTTT; CDR3aa: CASSAPPSGYTEAFF
d_gene: .; v_gene: TRBV10-1; j_gene: TRBJ2-5; abundance: .; CDR3nt: TGCGCCAGCAGTGAGTGGAACAGCCAAGAGACCCAGTACTTC; CDR3aa: CASSEWNSQETQYF
d_gene: TRBD1; v_gene: TRBV5-6; j_gene: TRBJ1-1; abundance: medium-sized; CDR3nt: TGTGCCAGCAGCTCGACAGGGGTCGGCAGAGGAAATGAAGCTTTCTTT; CDR3aa: CASSSTGVGRGNEAFF
d_gene: .; v_gene: TRBV28; j_gene: TRBJ2-2; abundance: .; CDR3nt: TGTGCCAGCAGTCCGAGCCTGAACACCGGGGAGCTGTTTTTT; CDR3aa: CASSPSLNTGELFF
d_gene: .; v_gene: TRBV5-1; j_gene: TRBJ2-3; abundance: .; CDR3nt: TGCGCCAGCAGCTTGGGGGAGCCCACAGATACGCAGTATTTT; CDR3aa: CASSLGEPTDTQYF
d_gene: TRBD2; v_gene: TRBV11-2; j_gene: TRBJ2-1; abundance: .; CDR3nt: TGTGCCAGCAGCCCCCTCGGGGGACTAGCGCAAGGGGAGCAGTTCTTC; CDR3aa: CASSPLGGLAQGEQFF
d_gene: .; v_gene: TRBV5-6; j_gene: TRBJ2-2; abundance: .; CDR3nt: TGTGCCAGCAGCTTAGGAAATCAGGTTAACACCGGGGAGCTGTTTTTT; CDR3aa: CASSLGNQVNTGELFF
d_gene: .; v_gene: TRBV19; j_gene: TRBJ1-5; abundance: .; CDR3nt: TGTGCCAGTAGTATAGGGGCAGGGAAGCCCAATCAGCCCCAGCATTTT; CDR3aa: CASSIGAGKPNQPQHF
d_gene: .; v_gene: TRBV27; j_gene: TRBJ1-2; abundance: .; CDR3nt: TGTGCCAGCAGTTCCCAGAGGAGGGGAAGGGGCTACACCTTC; CDR3aa: CASSSQRRGRGYTF
d_gene: TRBD1; v_gene: TRBV7-9; j_gene: TRBJ1-2; abundance: .; CDR3nt: TGTGCCAGCAGCCAAGGGGACAGGGAAAACTATGGCTACACCTTC; CDR3aa: CASSQGDRENYGYTF
d_gene: TRBD1; v_gene: TRBV7-3; j_gene: TRBJ2-1; abundance: .; CDR3nt: TGTGCCAGCGCGAGGGACAGGGGAATGCACTACAATGAGCAGTTCTTC; CDR3aa: CASARDRGMHYNEQFF
d_gene: TRBD1; v_gene: TRBV29-1; j_gene: TRBJ1-2; abundance: .; CDR3nt: TGCAGCGTACGCTCTGGACAGGGCCTCTTTAGTGGCTACACCTTC; CDR3aa: CSVRSGQGLFSGYTF
d_gene: TRBD1; v_gene: TRBV30; j_gene: TRBJ1-5; abundance: .; CDR3nt: TGTGCCTGGAGGGGACAGGGTACTCAGCCCCAGCATTTT; CDR3aa: CAWRGQGTQPQHF
d_gene: .; v_gene: TRBV5-1; j_gene: TRBJ2-1; abundance: .; CDR3nt: TGCGCCAGCAGCCAGGCAGGGGGGACCTACAATGAGCAGTTCTTC; CDR3aa: CASSQAGGTYNEQFF
d_gene: .; v_gene: TRBV28; j_gene: TRBJ1-2; abundance: once; CDR3nt: TGTGCCAGCAGTTCCGTTCTGGGGGGTGGCTACACCTTC; CDR3aa: CASSSVLGGGYTF
d_gene: .; v_gene: TRBV6-5; j_gene: TRBJ1-2; abundance: .; CDR3nt: TGTGCCAGCAGTCGCGGACAGACCGCTAACTATGGCTACACCTTC; CDR3aa: CASSRGQTANYGYTF
d_gene: TRBD1; v_gene: TRBV13; j_gene: TRBJ1-6; abundance: .; CDR3nt: TGTGCCAGCAGCTCCGGCCAGGGGGGTCAAGGATATAATTCACCCCTCCACTTT; CDR3aa: CASSSGQGGQGYNSPLHF
d_gene: .; v_gene: TRBV20-1; j_gene: TRBJ2-3; abundance: .; CDR3nt: TGCAGTGCTAGTAATGCCGGAGATCCCACAGATACGCAGTATTTT; CDR3aa: CSASNAGDPTDTQYF
d_gene: TRBD1; v_gene: TRBV30; j_gene: TRBJ1-6; abundance: .; CDR3nt: TGTGCCTGGAGACGGCAATCCGGACAGGGACTGTTTATCTCCTATAATTCACCCCTCCACTTT; CDR3aa: CAWRRQSGQGLFISYNSPLHF
d_gene: .; v_gene: TRBV2; j_gene: TRBJ1-4; abundance: .; CDR3nt: TGTGCCAGCAGTGGCAGGGGTTTAACTAATGAAAAACTGTTTTTT; CDR3aa: CASSGRGLTNEKLFF
d_gene: TRBD1; v_gene: TRBV5-1; j_gene: TRBJ1-1; abundance: .; CDR3nt: TGCGCCAGCAGCCAGTGGACAGGGGGGAACACTGAAGCTTTCTTT; CDR3aa: CASSQWTGGNTEAFF
d_gene: .; v_gene: TRBV9; j_gene: TRBJ1-1; abundance: .; CDR3nt: TGTGCCAGCAGCGTAGCTGCGGGGAGCACTGAAGCTTTCTTT; CDR3aa: CASSVAAGSTEAFF
d_gene: .; v_gene: TRBV4-1; j_gene: TRBJ2-4; abundance: .; CDR3nt: TGCGCCAGCAGCCAAGATTCGCAGGGGTTGGTAACCAAAAACATTCAGTACTTC; CDR3aa: CASSQDSQGLVTKNIQYF
d_gene: .; v_gene: TRBV18; j_gene: TRBJ2-5; abundance: .; CDR3nt: TGTGCCAGCTCACCGAGGACCGGGGGTGGGGGAGAGACCCAGTACTTC; CDR3aa: CASSPRTGGGGETQYF
d_gene: TRBD2; v_gene: TRBV7-9; j_gene: TRBJ2-2; abundance: .; CDR3nt: TGTGCCAGCAGCTGGTGGACTAGCGGGAGGGGGAACACCGGGGAGCTGTTTTTT; CDR3aa: CASSWWTSGRGNTGELFF
d_gene: .; v_gene: TRBV5-5; j_gene: TRBJ1-1; abundance: .; CDR3nt: TGTGCCAGCAGCTTGTACAGGCAAGGTGATGAAGCTTTCTTT; CDR3aa: CASSLYRQGDEAFF
d_gene: TRBD2; v_gene: TRBV15; j_gene: TRBJ2-1; abundance: few; CDR3nt: TGTGCCACCAGCAGAGATCTCGGGACTAGCTCCTACAATGAGCAGTTCTTC; CDR3aa: CATSRDLGTSSYNEQFF
d_gene: TRBD1; v_gene: TRBV10-3; j_gene: TRBJ1-5; abundance: .; CDR3nt: TGTGCCATCAGCCAGGGGGGCAATCAGCCCCAGCATTTT; CDR3aa: CAISQGGNQPQHF
d_gene: TRBD1; v_gene: TRBV10-3; j_gene: TRBJ2-5; abundance: .; CDR3nt: TGTGCCATCAGTAGGGACAGGGACCAAGAGACCCAGTACTTC; CDR3aa: CAISRDRDQETQYF
d_gene: .; v_gene: TRBV11-3; j_gene: TRBJ2-1; abundance: .; CDR3nt: TGTGCCAGCAGCTCTGGAGGTCAAGGCCCCAATGAGCAGTTCTTC; CDR3aa: CASSSGGQGPNEQFF
d_gene: .; v_gene: TRBV19; j_gene: TRBJ1-4; abundance: .; CDR3nt: TGTGCCAGTAGTCAGGGGCTTCTCGGTGAAAAACTGTTTTTT; CDR3aa: CASSQGLLGEKLFF
d_gene: TRBD2; v_gene: TRBV6-4; j_gene: TRBJ2-1; abundance: .; CDR3nt: TGTGCCAGCAGTGACACTAGCGGGGGGGCCAATGAGCAGTTCTTC; CDR3aa: CASSDTSGGANEQFF
d_gene: .; v_gene: TRBV6-5; j_gene: TRBJ1-2; abundance: .; CDR3nt: TGTGCCAGCACCCCCAGGGATTTTCAAGTTGGCTACACCTTC; CDR3aa: CASTPRDFQVGYTF
d_gene: TRBD1; v_gene: TRBV3-1/TRBV3-2; j_gene: TRBJ2-1; abundance: .; CDR3nt: TGTGCCAGCAGCTCTGGACAGGGTGGAGAGCAGTTCTTC; CDR3aa: CASSSGQGGEQFF
d_gene: .; v_gene: TRBV4-3; j_gene: TRBJ2-2; abundance: .; CDR3nt: TGCGCCAGCAGCCAAGTTACTTTCACCGGGGAGCTGTTTTTT; CDR3aa: CASSQVTFTGELFF
d_gene: TRBD1; v_gene: TRBV28; j_gene: TRBJ1-2; abundance: .; CDR3nt: TGTGCCAGCAGTCCAGGGGGGCGCGGCTATGGCTACACCTTC; CDR3aa: CASSPGGRGYGYTF
d_gene: .; v_gene: TRBV30; j_gene: TRBJ1-3; abundance: .; CDR3nt: TGTGCCTGGAGTGTCGTTCAGGGCGCTGGAAACACCATATATTTT; CDR3aa: CAWSVVQGAGNTIYF
d_gene: .; v_gene: TRBV29-1; j_gene: TRBJ1-5; abundance: few; CDR3nt: TGCAGCGTTGCTAGGCACAAGTGGCCCCAGCATTTT; CDR3aa: CSVARHKWPQHF
d_gene: .; v_gene: TRBV10-2; j_gene: TRBJ1-6; abundance: few; CDR3nt: TGCGCCAGCAGCGACAAGAGCTCCTATAATTCACCCCTCCACTTT; CDR3aa: CASSDKSSYNSPLHF
d_gene: TRBD2; v_gene: TRBV5-1; j_gene: TRBJ2-3; abundance: .; CDR3nt: TGCGCCAGCAGCACTCTAGCGGGGGGAACCACAGATACGCAGTATTTT; CDR3aa: CASSTLAGGTTDTQYF
d_gene: .; v_gene: TRBV12-3/TRBV12-4; j_gene: TRBJ1-4; abundance: .; CDR3nt: TGTGCCAGCAGTTTAGGGCGGGAAGGGCTGTTTTTT; CDR3aa: CASSLGREGLFF